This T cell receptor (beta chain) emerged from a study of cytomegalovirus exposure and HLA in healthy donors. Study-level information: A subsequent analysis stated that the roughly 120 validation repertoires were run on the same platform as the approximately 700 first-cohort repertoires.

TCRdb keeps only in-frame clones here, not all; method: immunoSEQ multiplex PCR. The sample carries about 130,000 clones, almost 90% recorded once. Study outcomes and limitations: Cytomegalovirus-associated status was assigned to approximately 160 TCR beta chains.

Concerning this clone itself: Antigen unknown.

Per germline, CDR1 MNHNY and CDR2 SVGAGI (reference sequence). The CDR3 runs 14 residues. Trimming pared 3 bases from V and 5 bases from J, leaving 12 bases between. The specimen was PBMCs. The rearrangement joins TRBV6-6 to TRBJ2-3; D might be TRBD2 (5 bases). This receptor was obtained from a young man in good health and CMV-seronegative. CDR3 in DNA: TGTGCCAGCAGTTATGTTTTAGGAGGAGATACGCAGTATTTT. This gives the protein CASSYVLGGDTQYF.